A single sample is the source of the 23 T cell receptor beta chains below, sequenced in a study. TRBV12-4/TRBJ1-2 clonotypes were amplified with adaptor-ligated barcode primers. In TCRdb, the multiplex PCR reads were re-called with MiXCR into one record per CDR3 protein. The repertoire holds approximately 520 distinct CDR3 sequences, with about 6.8% as singletons. The sorted Tregs were CD4+CD25+CD127-/low cells. The source material was tumor-infiltrating Tregs sorted from the breast tumor. The receptor source for this set is a female donor with breast cancer.

The chain employs TRBV12-3 or TRBV12-4 and TRBJ1-2, with D hard to call. V lost 6 bases, J lost 0 bases, and 11 bases lay in between. This CDR3 is 14 amino acids long. CDR3 in DNA: TGTGCCAGCAGGGCACCCGGACCTAACTATGGCTACACCTTC. Translating gives CASRAPGPNYGYTF.

Sample share makes this clonotype hyperexpanded. J is TRBJ1-2 and V is TRBV12-3 or TRBV12-4; 7 bases agree with TRBD1. J lost 4 bases, V lost 8 bases, and 7 bases had no gene match. The CDR3 loop spans 13 amino acids. The CDR3: CASHRGAGYGYTF. CDR3 DNA sequence: TGTGCCAGCCACAGGGGCGCGGGCTATGGCTACACCTTC.

In its sample, this clonotype is large. The chain links TRBV12-3 or TRBV12-4 to TRBJ1-2; 9 bases fit TRBD1. V shed 2 bases, J shed 6 bases, and the junction held 4 bases outside the gene matches. The CDR3 has 14 residues. The CDR3 is CASSLWRTGDGYTF. Here the CDR3 DNA reads TGTGCCAGCAGTTTATGGAGGACAGGGGATGGCTACACCTTC.

By frequency in the sample, this clonotype is medium-sized. The chain links TRBV12-3 or TRBV12-4 to TRBJ1-2; the D gene is possibly TRBD1 (6 bases). This CDR3 spans 14 amino acids. V was pared by 5 bases and J by 4 bases, with 14 bases between. The DNA of the CDR3 is TGTGCCAGCAGTCGACCGGACAGACTCTATGGCTACACCTTC. Translated: CASSRPDRLYGYTF.

This chain uses TRBV12-3 or TRBV12-4 with TRBJ1-2; 7 positions agree with TRBD1. V lost 5 bases and J lost 4; bases outside the gene matches: 7. The CDR3 extends over 14 amino acids. CDR3 DNA sequence: TGTGCCAGCAGTCTCCTAGGACAGGTCTATGGCTACACCTTC. It is translated as CASSLLGQVYGYTF.

Sample share makes this clonotype medium-sized (0.01 to 0.1%). The genes are TRBV12-3 or TRBV12-4 and TRBJ1-2; TRBD1 might be the D (6 bases). V gave up 6 bases and J gave up 4 bases, with 12 bases separating them. The CDR3 contains 13 residues. CDR3 bases: TGTGCCAGCAGCCTCTCAGGGGTCTATGGCTACACCTTC. Encoded protein: CASSLSGVYGYTF.

Sample share makes this clonotype medium-sized. This chain joins TRBV12-3 or TRBV12-4 and TRBJ1-2; a weak D match, TRBD1 (5 bases). Trimming removed 4 bases at V and 8 bases at J, with 23 bases between. The CDR3 runs to 16 residues. CDR3 in DNA: TGTGCCAGCAGTTCACTCGAAGACAGCTTTGCCCGAGGCTACACCTTC. It is translated as CASSSLEDSFARGYTF.

This clonotype qualifies as medium-sized (0.01 to 0.1%). The chain carries TRBV12-3 or TRBV12-4 and TRBJ1-2; D uncertain. Trimming shortened V by 1 base and J by 9 bases, and 6 bases separated the two germline ends. The CDR3 runs to 11 residues. CDR3 amino acids: CASSLGPRYTF. The CDR3 nucleotides are TGTGCCAGCAGTTTAGGGCCACGCTACACCTTC.

This clonotype is categorized as medium-sized. The chain recombines TRBV12-3 or TRBV12-4 with TRBJ1-2; D perhaps matches TRBD1 (6 bases). Trimming removed 8 bases from V and 8 bases from J, with 21 bases in between. This CDR3 has 14 amino acids. In DNA, the CDR3 is TGTGCCAGCGGTCTCACAGGGATTAATCTCGGCTACACCTTC. Translating it yields CASGLTGINLGYTF.

By frequency in the sample, this clonotype is medium-sized. The chain combines TRBV12-3 or TRBV12-4 with TRBJ1-2; D is unresolved. The V and J ends lost 4 bases and 0 bases respectively, with 9 bases between them. The CDR3 contains 14 residues. This CDR3 reads CASSSTTANYGYTF. The CDR3 DNA follows: TGTGCCAGCAGTTCGACAACAGCTAACTATGGCTACACCTTC.

This clonotype is labeled as medium-sized. This rearrangement joins TRBV12-3 or TRBV12-4 to TRBJ1-2; D not resolved. CDR3 length equals 12 residues. The ends were cut back, 0 bases at V and 8 bases at J, with 7 bases in the middle. CDR3 sequence reads: CASSLATNGYTF. Written as DNA, the CDR3 is TGTGCCAGCAGTTTAGCCACTAACGGCTACACCTTC.

By sample share, this clonotype is medium-sized. The CDR3 bases are TGTGCCAGCAGGGGATCTTATGGCTACACCTTC. Encoded protein: CASRGSYGYTF. The chain carries TRBV12-3 or TRBV12-4 and TRBJ1-2, with D uncertain. The CDR3 is made up of 11 amino acids. V lost 6 bases and J 5 bases, leaving 7 bases between the germline ends.

By frequency in the sample, this clonotype is medium-sized. The chain combines TRBV12-3 or TRBV12-4 with TRBJ1-2; 7 bases line up with TRBD1. Trimming cost V 3 bases and J 7 bases; bases outside gene matches: 5. The CDR3 length is 13 residues. The DNA for the CDR3 is TGTGCCAGCAGTTTTGACAGGGCAATTGGCTACACCTTC. Amino acids: CASSFDRAIGYTF.

This clonotype qualifies as medium-sized. The V call is TRBV12-3 or TRBV12-4, the J call TRBJ1-2; D perhaps matches TRBD1 (6 bases). Trimming stripped 2 bases from V and 4 bases from J, with 14 bases between. The CDR3 is 15 amino acids. The CDR3 DNA reads as TGTGCCAGCAGTTTAAGGAGGACAGTAGGCTATGGCTACACCTTC. This gives the protein CASSLRRTVGYGYTF.

This clonotype rates as medium-sized (0.01 to 0.1%). This sequence joins TRBV12-3 or TRBV12-4 and TRBJ1-2; D remains ambiguous. This CDR3 has 15 residues. The ends were cut back, 6 bases at V and 3 bases at J, with 17 bases in the middle. The CDR3 DNA is TGTGCCAGCAGCCATACCGACAAAAGATACTATGGCTACACCTTC. Translated: CASSHTDKRYYGYTF.

This clonotype is medium-sized (0.01 to 0.1%). A junction boundary mismatches the germline segment, possibly from a read error. The CDR3 is CASSTDTRAPRKGF. CDR3 coding DNA: TGTGCCAGCAGTACGGACACGCGTGCCCCTCGGAAGGGGTTC. V usage is TRBV12-3 or TRBV12-4 and J usage is TRBJ1-2; D perhaps matches TRBD1 (5 bases). CDR3 size: 14 residues.

By frequency in the sample, this clonotype is medium-sized. The rearrangement joins TRBV12-3 or TRBV12-4 to TRBJ1-2; no reliable D call. V gave up 3 bases and J gave up 2 bases, with 10 bases separating them. The CDR3 covers 14 residues. CDR3 in amino acids: CASSLRRANYGYTF. CDR3 in DNA: TGTGCCAGCAGTTTGAGAAGGGCCAACTATGGCTACACCTTC.

In its sample, this clonotype is large. This chain connects TRBV12-3 or TRBV12-4 to TRBJ1-2, with D unclear. The CDR3 is made up of 14 amino acids. V was pared by 3 bases and J by 2 bases, with 10 bases between. CDR3 in amino acids: CASSFRRLNYGYTF. CDR3 DNA: TGTGCCAGCAGTTTTAGGCGGCTCAACTATGGCTACACCTTC.

In this sample, this clonotype is medium-sized. The chain has TRBV12-3 or TRBV12-4 and TRBJ1-2; D gene ambiguous. This CDR3 is built from 11 residues. V dropped 7 bases and J dropped 5 bases, with 8 bases sitting between them. CDR3 nucleotides: TGTGCCAGCATGGGAGGGTATGGCTACACCTTC. This codes for CASMGGYGYTF.

In its sample, this clonotype ranks as large (0.1 to 1%). The V and J genes are TRBV12-3 or TRBV12-4 and TRBJ1-2; D perhaps matches TRBD1 (6 bases). Between the trimmed V and J ends, which lost 5 bases and 6 bases, there was a span of 16 bases. This CDR3 is 14 amino acids long. CDR3 amino acids: CASSPGHSSDGYTF. CDR3 nucleotide sequence: TGTGCCAGCAGTCCGGGACATAGTTCGGATGGCTACACCTTC.

By frequency in the sample, this clonotype is large (0.1 to 1%). This chain uses TRBV12-3 or TRBV12-4 with TRBJ1-2, with TRBD1 matching 7 bases. The CDR3 extends over 14 amino acids. With 7 bases clipped from V and 5 bases from J, the junction kept 10 bases outside the gene matches. CDR3 residues: CASTYNRGIYGYTF. DNA for the CDR3: TGTGCCAGCACCTATAACAGGGGAATTTATGGCTACACCTTC.

Sample share makes this clonotype large. The rearrangement links TRBV12-3 or TRBV12-4 to TRBJ1-2; 7 nucleotides line up with TRBD1. The CDR3 is 14 residues long. Trimming at V came to 7 bases and at J to 2 bases, leaving 7 bases not matched to a gene. The CDR3, as DNA: TGTGCCAGCACCCGGACAGGCTTGAACTATGGCTACACCTTC. It encodes CASTRTGLNYGYTF.

By sample fraction, this clonotype is medium-sized. The chain couples TRBV12-3 or TRBV12-4 to TRBJ1-2, with 7 bases matching TRBD1. Unmatched junction bases numbered 6, after V lost 8 bases and J lost 3 bases. CDR3 length: 13 residues. DNA of the CDR3: TGTGCCAGCTTAATTACAGGGGACTATGGCTACACCTTC. Translation gives CASLITGDYGYTF.